One sample yielded the 5 T cell receptor beta chains listed below, sequenced in a study of T cell repertoires in cytomegalovirus infection. Each CDR3 protein gets one entry after TCRdb re-called the reads with MiXCR. The sample includes 200,000 to 300,000 distinct CDR3 sequences, around 15% of them seen just once. The sequencing sample was made of PBMCs. The receptors here all came from a human donor in good health (CMV status not recorded). Some clones in this sample may be carry-over from other donors' samples.

The chain carries TRBV7-8 and TRBJ1-6, with 8 positions matching TRBD1. V lost 5 bases, J lost 14 bases, and 14 bases stayed unmatched. Germline V lookup: CDR1 SGHVS, CDR2 FQNEAQ. This CDR3 is 15 amino acids long. The DNA for the CDR3 is TGTGCCAGCAGCCCTCCGGGACAGGCCTTTGGGACCCTCCACTTT. It translates to CASSPPGQAFGTLHF.

This clonotype was observed many times. The rearrangement joins TRBV7-2 to TRBJ2-5; the D is unclear. V lost 2 bases and J lost 0, with 4 bases in between. The CDR3 sequence is 13 residues long. In germline, CDR1 is SGHTA, CDR2 FQGNSA. The CDR3 region is CASSLLNQETQYF. CDR3 DNA sequence: TGTGCCAGCAGCTTATTAAACCAAGAGACCCAGTACTTC.

This clonotype was detected a few times. This chain links TRBV20-1 with TRBJ2-3, with D tentatively TRBD2 (5 bases). CDR3 length: 12 residues. Germline-derived CDR1 and CDR2 are DFQATT and SNEGSKA (reference sequence). Trimming stripped 8 bases from V and 0 bases from J, with 9 bases between. CDR3 DNA: TGCAGTCTAAAGCGGAGCACAGATACGCAGTATTTT. Its protein is CSLKRSTDTQYF.

This clonotype was counted many times. This chain uses TRBV7-2 with TRBJ2-1, with D unresolved. V shed 0 bases and J shed 4 bases, with 10 bases lying between them. Germline V gives CDR1 SGHTA, CDR2 FQGNSA. The CDR3 contains 15 residues. The CDR3 reads CASSLAVGGYNEQFF. The DNA for the CDR3 is TGTGCCAGCAGCTTAGCGGTCGGTGGATACAATGAGCAGTTCTTC.

This clonotype occurred many times. The chain combines TRBV7-3 with TRBJ2-1, with 12 bases lining up with TRBD2. This CDR3 has 16 residues. Germline V CDR1 and CDR2: SGHTA, FQGTGA. With 5 bases clipped from V and 4 bases from J, the junction kept 6 bases outside the gene matches. CDR3 nucleotide sequence: TGTGCCAGCAGCCTCGGACTAGCGGGATGGTACAATGAGCAGTTCTTC. Residues: CASSLGLAGWYNEQFF.